This T cell receptor (beta chain) was sequenced in a study of T cells in Graves' hyperthyroidism and ophthalmopathy. Overall study results and limits: By a 13 V-J model, ophthalmopathy was set apart from stable hyperthyroidism.

Template material for amplifying TCR beta CDR3 regions consisted of RNA transcripts. TCR CDR3 regions were first amplified by RT-PCR with HTBI primers. TCRdb reprocessed the multiplex PCR reads via MiXCR and lists one record per CDR3 protein. There are 650,000 to 800,000 distinct CDR3 sequences in the sample; approximately 42% occur only once, and less than 9% lies in the top ten. This clonotype was detected only a few times. Its matching antigen is unknown. Per the germline V gene, CDR1 is SEHNR and CDR2 is FQNEAQ (reference sequence). This CDR3 has 14 amino acids. The V and J ends lost 3 bases and 5 bases, in that order; junction bases with no gene match: 3. Clinical symptoms, serum thyroxine, TRAb, thyroid ultrasound and orbital computed tomography established diagnosis.

The gene calls are TRBV7-9 and TRBJ1-1; 10 nucleotides align to TRBD1. Sequenced: peripheral blood or thyroid tissue (not recorded which). The TCR was taken from an adult man with Graves' disease, either hyperthyroidism or ophthalmopathy (not recorded which). This chain's CDR3 is CASSFRDRGTEAFF. DNA for the CDR3: TGTGCCAGCAGCTTCCGGGACAGGGGAACTGAAGCTTTCTTT.